The clone carrying this TCR beta chain was seen a single time. Its antigen is undetermined. V was clipped by 4 bases and J by 7 bases; unmatched bases: 10. The germline V gene encodes CDR1 LGHNA and CDR2 YSLEER. CDR3 size: 15 residues. The data are from a study of T cell repertoires in cytomegalovirus infection. Background on the study: Recently identified HLA-C-restricted CMV epitopes and well-studied HLA-B-restricted CMV epitopes were used by the study.

TCRdb recomputed calls from the reads with MiXCR, one row per CDR3 protein. This table holds around 500,000 distinct CDR3 sequences, approximately 40% found once. The TCR was taken from a human donor in good health (CMV status not recorded). Some clones in this sample may be carry-over from other donors' samples. The sequencing used cultured PBMCs, collected from culture after CMV antigen stimulation. V and J are TRBV4-3 and TRBJ2-7; 10 bases agree with TRBD2. In DNA, the CDR3 is TGCGCCAGCAGCCCTAGCGGGGGCTTGGGGGGGGAGCAGTACTTC. Protein product: CASSPSGGLGGEQYF.